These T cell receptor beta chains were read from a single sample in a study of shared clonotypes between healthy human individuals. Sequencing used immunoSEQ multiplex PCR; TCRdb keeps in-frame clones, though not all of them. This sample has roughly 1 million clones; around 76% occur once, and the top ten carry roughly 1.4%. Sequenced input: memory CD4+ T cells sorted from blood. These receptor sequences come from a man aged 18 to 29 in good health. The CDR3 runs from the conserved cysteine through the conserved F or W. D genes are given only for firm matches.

CDR3nt: TGCAGCGTTGGTAGTCTAGCCAAAAACATTCAGTACTTC
CDR3aa: CSVGSLAKNIQYF
d_gene: -
len: 13
j_gene: TRBJ2-4
v_gene: TRBV29-1

CDR3nt: TGTGCCTGGAGTGTATACGGTATGAACACTGAAGCTTTCTTT
CDR3aa: CAWSVYGMNTEAFF
d_gene: -
len: 14
j_gene: TRBJ1-1
v_gene: TRBV30

CDR3nt: TGTGCCTGGAGTGTAGGGTGGGCTAATGAAAAACTGTTTTTT
CDR3aa: CAWSVGWANEKLFF
d_gene: -
len: 14
j_gene: TRBJ1-4
v_gene: TRBV30

CDR3nt: TGTGCCAGCAGCTTAGATCGGGACAGAGGACATGGCTACACCTTC
CDR3aa: CASSLDRDRGHGYTF
d_gene: TRBD1
len: 15
j_gene: TRBJ1-2
v_gene: TRBV11-2

CDR3nt: TGTGCCAGCAGTATGGACAGCTATGGCTACACCTTC
CDR3aa: CASSMDSYGYTF
d_gene: -
len: 12
j_gene: TRBJ1-2
v_gene: TRBV28

CDR3nt: TGTGCCAGCAGTGAGCACAGAGACCACGCCACTGAAGCTTTCTTT
CDR3aa: CASSEHRDHATEAFF
d_gene: -
len: 15
j_gene: TRBJ1-1
v_gene: TRBV6-4

CDR3nt: TGTGCCAGCAGGCACCAACCCTCTAGCGGGGGCAGTGAGCAGTACTTC
CDR3aa: CASRHQPSSGGSEQYF
d_gene: TRBD2
len: 16
j_gene: TRBJ2-7
v_gene: TRBV6-6

CDR3nt: TGCGCCAGCAGGGAAGAGACCCAGTACTTC
CDR3aa: CASREETQYF
d_gene: -
len: 10
j_gene: TRBJ2-5
v_gene: TRBV10-2

CDR3nt: TGTGCCAGCAGCTTGGGGGCTAGGGTTTCCCAAGAGACCCAGTACTTC
CDR3aa: CASSLGARVSQETQYF
d_gene: -
len: 16
j_gene: TRBJ2-5
v_gene: TRBV5-5

CDR3nt: TGTGCCAGCCAACTCCAAGAAGGCTACAATGAGCAGTTCTTC
CDR3aa: CASQLQEGYNEQFF
d_gene: -
len: 14
j_gene: TRBJ2-1
v_gene: TRBV13